This T cell receptor beta chain was obtained from a study of blood T cell repertoires in COVID-19. The germline V and J ends were trimmed by 6 bases and 4 bases, with 18 bases remaining between them. Germline CDR1 MDHEN, CDR2 SYDVKM. This CDR3 is 16 amino acids long. Those who participated ranged in age from roughly 18 to 89 years and resided in 20 to 30 US areas. Cohorts were assigned according to the clinical history that participants reported. Per the original data handling: From reference gene primer amplification, estimates of nucleated cell counts were derived. Sequencing used immunoSEQ multiplex PCR; TCRdb keeps in-frame clones, though not all of them. That table furnishes V, J and clone size, whereas the DNA furnished D and trimming. The table has approximately 390,000 clones, 70% to 90% seen once.

This chain connects TRBV28 to TRBJ1-4; D perhaps matches TRBD1 (6 bases). The receptor comes from a woman between 40 and 50 years old with acute COVID-19. Material: PBMCs or T cells enriched from blood (not recorded which). This CDR3 reads CASRASPGQNNEKLFF. DNA for the CDR3: TGTGCCAGCAGAGCATCTCCGGGACAAAATAATGAAAAACTGTTTTTT.